The next 32 T cell receptor beta chains were all read from a single sample in a study of cytomegalovirus exposure and HLA in healthy donors. Primers for the PCR totalled 60 Vbeta and 13 Jbeta. Produced via immunoSEQ multiplex PCR; TCRdb's table is partial and in-frame only. Found here are roughly 100,000 clones, approximately 80% of them singletons; the top ten hold roughly 9.1%. The sequencing sample was made of PBMCs. The receptors stem from a male donor in good health and CMV-seropositive.

This clone was seen more than once but under ten times. This chain uses TRBV6-5 with TRBJ1-2; perhaps TRBD1 as D (5 bases). With 2 bases removed from V and 6 bases from J, the gap between germline ends came to 13 bases. There are 14 residues in the CDR3. Germline V CDR1 and CDR2: MNHEY, SVGAGI. CDR3 sequence reads: CASSYGGMYDGYTF. The CDR3 nucleotides read TGTGCCAGCAGTTACGGGGGGATGTACGATGGCTACACCTTC.

The V and J genes are TRBV9 and TRBJ2-7; D might be TRBD2 (5 bases). Germline loops: CDR1 SGDLS, CDR2 YYNGEE. Trimming shortened V by 6 bases and J by 2 bases, and 15 bases separated the two germline ends. This CDR3 spans 14 amino acids. CDR3 DNA: TGTGCCAGCACGCCGGGGTATAGGGCCTACGAGCAGTACTTC. Amino acid sequence: CASTPGYRAYEQYF.

Written as DNA, the CDR3 is TGTGCCAGCAGCTACTACAGGGGGCGTAATGAAAAACTGTTTTTT. Its translation: CASSYYRGRNEKLFF. This chain uses TRBV11-1 with TRBJ1-4; 9 nucleotides line up with TRBD1. The germline gives CDR1 SGHAT, CDR2 FQDESV (reference sequence). V lost 4 bases, J lost 4 bases, and 4 bases stayed unmatched. This CDR3 is built from 15 residues.

The chain carries TRBV5-4 and TRBJ2-5; D may be TRBD2 (6 bases). The CDR3 extends over 13 amino acids. The V gene lost 0 bases and the J gene lost 5 bases, with 8 bases spanning the gap. Per germline, CDR1 SGHNT and CDR2 YYREEE (reference sequence). The CDR3 nucleotides are TGTGCCAGCAGCTTGGCTGGGGGGGAGACCCAGTACTTC. The encoded protein is CASSLAGGETQYF.

This clone appeared a few times. The genes are TRBV11-2 and TRBJ2-7, with 7 bases matching TRBD2. Trimming cost V 0 bases and J 2 bases; bases outside gene matches: 10. The CDR3 is 17 amino acids. Per germline, CDR1 SGHAT and CDR2 FQNNGV. CDR3 loop: CASSLDGGGGRTYEQYF. DNA for the CDR3: TGTGCCAGCAGCTTAGATGGGGGGGGAGGAAGGACCTACGAGCAGTACTTC.

This chain uses TRBV30 with TRBJ2-7; 7 bases line up with TRBD2. CDR1 GTSNPN and CDR2 SVGIG come from the germline V gene (reference sequence). The CDR3 extends over 13 amino acids. Germline trimming cut 5 bases from V and 9 bases from J; bases unmatched to any gene: 13. CDR3: CAWRGEQFSWQYF. The CDR3, as DNA: TGTGCCTGGCGGGGGGAGCAGTTCTCGTGGCAGTACTTC.

The rearrangement links TRBV10-2 to TRBJ2-5; D possibly corresponds to TRBD1 (5 bases). The CDR3 is 13 amino acids. V dropped 7 bases and J dropped 5 bases, with 14 bases sitting between them. Germline V gene data show CDR1 as WSHSY and CDR2 as SAAADI. The CDR3 sequence is CASMLTGAETQYF. CDR3 DNA: TGCGCCAGCATGTTAACAGGCGCGGAGACCCAGTACTTC.

V usage is TRBV2 and J usage is TRBJ2-7, with a tentative D call TRBD2 (7 bases). The V end was cut by 4 bases, the J end by 3 bases, with 13 bases between. Germline assignment: CDR1 SNHLY and CDR2 FYNNEI. CDR3 length equals 14 residues. Here the CDR3 reads CASSAWEGGYEQYF. CDR3 coding DNA: TGTGCCAGCAGTGCGTGGGAGGGGGGCTACGAGCAGTACTTC.

A word on this clone: Compared with germline, one end of the junction differs, possibly owing to a read error. The chain uses TRBV7-9 and TRBJ1-2; TRBD1 is a possible D gene (5 bases). The CDR3 is 14 amino acids. Germline loops: CDR1 SEHNR, CDR2 FQNEAQ (reference sequence). CDR3 DNA: TGTTCCAGCAGCCGCGGGGCACCAAACTATGGCTACACCTTC. Protein sequence: CSSSRGAPNYGYTF.

The V and J genes are TRBV4-3 and TRBJ2-3; TRBD2 is a possible D gene (6 bases). The V gene's germline CDR1 is LGHNA and CDR2 YSLEER. Deletions cut 1 base from V and 4 bases from J, with 6 bases between. The CDR3 spans 13 residues. The CDR3 is CASSQGLADTQYF. CDR3 sequence (DNA): TGCGCCAGCAGCCAAGGACTAGCAGATACGCAGTATTTT.

This clone was detected only a few times. The chain uses TRBV5-5 and TRBJ1-5; 10 bases are a match to TRBD1. The CDR3 contains 16 residues. Germline CDR1 and CDR2: SGHKS and YYEKEE (reference sequence). The ends lost 0 bases at V and 8 bases at J; junction bases unmatched: 8. CDR3 DNA: TGTGCCAGCAGCTTGGTGGGACAGGGGAGGAGGGAGCCCCAGCATTTT. It encodes CASSLVGQGRREPQHF. Full variable domain (remainder filled in from reference TRBV5-5 and TRBJ1-5): DAGVTQSPTHLIKTRGQQVTLRCSPISGHKSVSWYQQVLGQGPQFIFQYYEKEERGRGNFPDRFSARQFPNYSSELNVNALLLGDSALYLCASSLVGQGRREPQHFGDGTRLSIL.

The chain combines TRBV23-1 with TRBJ2-4; D possibly corresponds to TRBD2 (5 bases). TRBV23-1 is reported as an ORF; its role is uncertain. The CDR3 has 17 amino acids. The V end was cut by 6 bases, the J end by 1 base, with 19 bases between. The chain's CDR3 is CASRTPKLPGAKNIQYF. The CDR3 nucleotides are TGCGCCAGCAGAACCCCTAAACTCCCGGGGGCCAAAAACATTCAGTACTTC.

This clone is a singleton in its sample. The chain joins TRBV4-3 to TRBJ1-1; possible D gene TRBD1, 5 bases. Germline loops: CDR1 LGHNA, CDR2 YSLEER. V dropped 2 bases and J dropped 8 bases, with 12 bases sitting between them. This CDR3 comprises 13 residues. In DNA form, the CDR3 reads TGCGCCAGCAGCCAATCTAGAAGGGGAGAAGCTTTCTTT. Its translation is CASSQSRRGEAFF.

This chain links TRBV5-1 with TRBJ1-1; D unclear. Germline values: CDR1 SGHRS, CDR2 YFSETQ. Trimming left V 2 bases short and J 1 base short, with 9 bases between. The CDR3 spans 14 residues. The chain's CDR3 is CASSLQAGNTEAFF. DNA of the CDR3: TGCGCCAGCAGCTTACAAGCAGGGAACACTGAAGCTTTCTTT. Using reference TRBV5-1 and TRBJ1-1 for the parts outside the CDR3, the full variable domain is KAGVTQTPRYLIKTRGQQVTLSCSPISGHRSVSWYQQTPGQGLQFLFEYFSETQRNKGNFPGRFSGRQFSNSRSEMNVSTLELGDSALYLCASSLQAGNTEAFFGQGTRLTVV.

This chain joins TRBV28 and TRBJ2-7; D is undetermined. CDR1 MDHEN and CDR2 SYDVKM come from the germline V gene. The V end was cut by 2 bases, the J end by 1 base, with 12 bases between. The CDR3 runs to 15 residues. DNA of the CDR3: TGTGCCAGCAGTTTACCAGGCTCAAGATCCTACGAGCAGTACTTC. The encoded protein is CASSLPGSRSYEQYF.

The chain links TRBV14 to TRBJ2-5; perhaps TRBD2 as D (5 bases). The J call may be faulty, since TRBJ2-7 better matches the DNA end. CDR1 SGHDN and CDR2 FVKESK come from the germline V gene. The CDR3 is made up of 15 amino acids. CDR3 in amino acids: CASSQSPDWTYEQYF. CDR3 in DNA: TGTGCCAGCAGCCAAAGCCCGGACTGGACCTACGAGCAGTACTTC.

This clone was picked up one time. The chain employs TRBV5-1 and TRBJ2-5; D perhaps matches TRBD2 (7 bases). With 5 bases removed from V and 5 bases from J, the gap between germline ends came to 22 bases. The CDR3 loop spans 16 amino acids. From germline, CDR1 is SGHRS and CDR2 YFSETQ. CDR3 protein: CASRWKGGEGPETQYF. In DNA form, the CDR3 reads TGCGCCAGCAGATGGAAAGGGGGGGAGGGCCCCGAGACCCAGTACTTC.

The chain joins TRBV5-1 to TRBJ2-3; 9 nucleotides match TRBD2. Germline V gene data show CDR1 as SGHRS and CDR2 as YFSETQ. V was clipped by 0 bases and J by 4 bases; unmatched bases: 6. The CDR3 totals 16 residues. The CDR3 loop reads CASSLASVAGADTQYF. The CDR3 coding sequence is TGCGCCAGCAGCTTGGCCAGTGTAGCGGGAGCAGATACGCAGTATTTT.

The chain links TRBV30 to TRBJ2-6, with D hard to call. Germline CDR1 GTSNPN, CDR2 SVGIG (reference sequence). V was pared by 2 bases and J by 0 bases, with 2 bases between. The CDR3 length is 13 residues. The CDR3 spells CAWSYSGANVLTF. The CDR3 DNA sequence: TGTGCCTGGAGTTACTCTGGGGCCAACGTCCTGACTTTC.

This chain uses TRBV12-2 with TRBJ1-2; the table's D call, TRBD1, was not checked against the DNA. TRBV12-2 is assigned pseudogene status. This CDR3 has 13 residues. Here the CDR3 reads CASRLALRGGYTF. CDR3 bases: TGTGCAAGTCGCTTAGCTCTAAGGGGTGGCTACACCTTC.

The chain uses TRBV7-2 and TRBJ1-1, with D hard to call. CDR1 SGHTA and CDR2 FQGNSA come from the germline V gene. Trimming took 5 bases from V and 11 from J, leaving 15 bases between them. The CDR3 runs 12 residues. The CDR3 bases are TGTGCCAGCAGCCTGCCGCAGTTGCTGGCTTTCTTT. It codes for CASSLPQLLAFF.

V usage is TRBV6-5 and J usage is TRBJ2-7, with 7 bases fitting TRBD2. Germline V CDR1 and CDR2: MNHEY, SVGAGI. Losses at the gene ends were 2 bases for V and 3 bases for J; bases not matched to a gene: 10. The CDR3 sequence is 16 residues long. CDR3 amino acids: CASSYPVGGSYYEQYF. The CDR3 coding sequence is TGTGCCAGCAGTTACCCCGTGGGGGGGAGCTACTACGAGCAGTACTTC.

A remark on this clone: Relative to the germline gene, one junction end is altered; a read error may explain this. The chain links TRBV7-9 to TRBJ2-1, with 7 bases identical to TRBD1. There are 11 residues in the CDR3. Germline CDR1 reads SEHNR; CDR2 reads FQNEAQ (reference sequence). The CDR3 DNA reads as TGTTCCAGCAGCAGGGGGAATGAGCAGTTCTTC. Protein product: CSSSRGNEQFF.

V and J are TRBV30 and TRBJ1-1; D might be TRBD1 (5 bases). Germline CDR1 GTSNPN, CDR2 SVGIG (reference sequence). V was pared by 2 bases and J by 0 bases, with 10 bases between. The CDR3 is made up of 14 amino acids. In nucleotides, the CDR3 is TGTGCCTGGAGTCAGGACACCCTGAACACTGAAGCTTTCTTT. This translates into CAWSQDTLNTEAFF.

This sequence joins TRBV11-3 and TRBJ2-3; D may be TRBD2 (5 bases). V dropped 5 bases and J dropped 4 bases, with 19 bases sitting between them. The germline V gene encodes CDR1 SGHNT and CDR2 YENEEA. The CDR3 is 16 amino acids. CDR3 protein: CASSLRTPEEADTQYF. The CDR3 DNA follows: TGTGCCAGCAGCCTCAGGACCCCAGAGGAGGCAGATACGCAGTATTTT.

The chain joins TRBV7-9 to TRBJ1-1; D not resolved. The V end lost 11 bases, the J end lost 3 bases, and 13 bases lay between the germline ends. Germline V gene data show CDR1 as SEHNR and CDR2 as FQNEAQ (reference sequence). This CDR3 spans 12 amino acids. CDR3 DNA: TGTGCCGCGTCCCGGGGAGACACTGAAGCTTTCTTT. Its protein product is CAASRGDTEAFF.

The rearrangement joins TRBV10-3 to TRBJ2-1; 9 positions match TRBD2. This CDR3 contains 15 residues. The V gene end was trimmed by 6 bases and the J gene end by 5 bases; junction bases not matched to a gene: 8. CDR1 and CDR2 from the germline V gene are ENHRY and SYGVKD. The CDR3 nucleotides are TGTGCCATCAGCACTAGCGGGTCTCCCCACAATGAGCAGTTCTTC. It specifies CAISTSGSPHNEQFF.

Written as DNA, the CDR3 is TGTGCCAGCAGTTACTCCCCAGCGGGAGCCTCCTACGAGCAGTACTTC. It is translated as CASSYSPAGASYEQYF. The V call is TRBV6-5, the J call TRBJ2-7, with 8 bases fitting TRBD2. The V segment lost 0 bases and the J segment 0 bases; nucleotides outside the gene matches: 4. Per the germline V gene, CDR1 is MNHEY and CDR2 is SVGAGI. The CDR3 runs to 16 residues.

The V gene is TRBV5-1, the J gene TRBJ2-5, with TRBD1 matching over 7 bases. This CDR3 is 15 amino acids long. The junction had 5 bases not matched to a gene; V was cut back by 1 base and J by 2 bases. The germline CDR1 and CDR2 sequences are SGHRS and YFSETQ. The CDR3 DNA follows: TGCGCCAGCAGCTTGACAGGGGCCGAGCAAGAGACCCAGTACTTC. Translation: CASSLTGAEQETQYF.

This chain connects TRBV7-9 to TRBJ2-4; 8 bases agree with TRBD2. The CDR3 consists of 18 residues. V dropped 2 bases and J dropped 5; count of bases not matched to a gene: 14. The germline V gene has CDR1 SEHNR and CDR2 FQNEAQ (reference sequence). CDR3 sequence reads: CASSLRLAGRSGENIQYF. The CDR3 nucleotides read TGTGCCAGCAGCTTAAGGTTAGCGGGGAGGTCCGGAGAAAACATTCAGTACTTC. The full variable domain, in which reference TRBV7-9 and TRBJ2-4 provide the parts outside the CDR3, is DTGVSQNPRHKITKRGQNVTFRCDPISEHNRLYWYRQTLGQGPEFLTYFQNEAQLEKSRLLSDRFSAERPKGSFSTLEIQRTEQGDSAMYLCASSLRLAGRSGENIQYFGAGTRLSVL.

The chain links TRBV10-3 to TRBJ2-7; D is ambiguous. V shed 3 bases and J shed 0 bases, with 9 bases lying between them. Germline CDR1 and CDR2: ENHRY and SYGVKD. This CDR3 region has 14 residues. CDR3 nucleotide sequence: TGTGCCATCAGTGAAGTCAGTCCCTCCTACGAGCAGTACTTC. Protein sequence: CAISEVSPSYEQYF.

CDR3 in amino acids: CASRIAGDTGELFF. The CDR3 DNA is TGTGCCAGCAGGATCGCGGGAGACACCGGGGAGCTGTTTTTT. The chain combines TRBV28 with TRBJ2-2, with 7 bases fitting TRBD2. The CDR3 runs to 14 residues. Germline V gene lookup returns CDR1 MDHEN and CDR2 SYDVKM. V gave up 6 bases and J gave up 3 bases; unmatched junction bases: 4.